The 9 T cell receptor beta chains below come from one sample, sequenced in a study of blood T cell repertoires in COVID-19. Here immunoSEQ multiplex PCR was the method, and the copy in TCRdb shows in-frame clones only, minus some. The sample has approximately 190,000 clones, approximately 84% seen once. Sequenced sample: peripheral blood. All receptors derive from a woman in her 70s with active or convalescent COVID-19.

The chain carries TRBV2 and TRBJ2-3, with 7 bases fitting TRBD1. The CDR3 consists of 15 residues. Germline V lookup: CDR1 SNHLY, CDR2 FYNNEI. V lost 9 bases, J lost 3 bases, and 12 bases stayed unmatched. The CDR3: CARSLGGLRTDTQYF. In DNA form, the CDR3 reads TGTGCCAGGTCCTTAGGGGGCTTAAGAACAGATACGCAGTATTTT.

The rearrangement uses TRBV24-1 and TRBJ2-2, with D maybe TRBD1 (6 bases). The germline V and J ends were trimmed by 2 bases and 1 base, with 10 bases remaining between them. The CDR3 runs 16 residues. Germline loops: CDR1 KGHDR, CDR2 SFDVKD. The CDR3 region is CATSDWETGNTGELFF. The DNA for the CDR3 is TGTGCCACCAGTGATTGGGAGACAGGGAACACCGGGGAGCTGTTTTTT.

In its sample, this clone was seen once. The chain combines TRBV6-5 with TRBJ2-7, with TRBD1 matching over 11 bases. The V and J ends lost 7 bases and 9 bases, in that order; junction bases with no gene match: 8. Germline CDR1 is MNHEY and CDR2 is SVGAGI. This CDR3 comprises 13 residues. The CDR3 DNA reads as TGTGCCAGCAACCGGGACAGGGGGTCCGGGCAGTACTTC. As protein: CASNRDRGSGQYF.

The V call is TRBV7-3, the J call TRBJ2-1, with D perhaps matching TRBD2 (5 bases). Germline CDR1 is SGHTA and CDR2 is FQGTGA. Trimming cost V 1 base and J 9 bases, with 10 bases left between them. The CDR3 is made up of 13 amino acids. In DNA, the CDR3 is TGTGCCAGCAGCTTAATTCGGGAAGGTGAGCAGTTCTTC. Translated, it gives CASSLIREGEQFF.

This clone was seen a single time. CDR3 loop: CASSSNRGPSTDTQYF. The CDR3 coding sequence is TGTGCCAGCAGCTCAAATAGGGGGCCTAGCACAGATACGCAGTATTTT. This chain links TRBV11-3 with TRBJ2-3; 7 bases align to TRBD1. The CDR3 runs 16 residues. Trimming at V came to 4 bases and at J to 0 bases, leaving 7 bases not matched to a gene. The germline V gene has CDR1 SGHNT and CDR2 YENEEA.

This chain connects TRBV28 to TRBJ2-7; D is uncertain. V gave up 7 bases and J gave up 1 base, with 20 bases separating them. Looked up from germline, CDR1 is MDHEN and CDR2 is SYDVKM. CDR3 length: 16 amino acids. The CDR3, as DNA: TGTGCCAGCATAACAGCTGGAACCACAGTTTCCTACGAGCAGTACTTC. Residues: CASITAGTTVSYEQYF.

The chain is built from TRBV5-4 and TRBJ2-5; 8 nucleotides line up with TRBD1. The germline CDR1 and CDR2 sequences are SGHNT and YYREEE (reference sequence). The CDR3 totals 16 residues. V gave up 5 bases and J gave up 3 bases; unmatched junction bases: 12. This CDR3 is CASRRRTGKGEETQYF. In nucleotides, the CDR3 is TGTGCCAGCAGGCGACGGACAGGGAAGGGAGAAGAGACCCAGTACTTC.

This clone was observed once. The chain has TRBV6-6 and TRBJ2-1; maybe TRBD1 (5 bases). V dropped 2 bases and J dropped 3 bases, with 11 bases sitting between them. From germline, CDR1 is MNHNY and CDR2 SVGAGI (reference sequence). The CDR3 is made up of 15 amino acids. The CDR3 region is CASSYGGHYYNEQFF. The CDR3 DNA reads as TGTGCCAGCAGTTACGGCGGACACTACTACAATGAGCAGTTCTTC.

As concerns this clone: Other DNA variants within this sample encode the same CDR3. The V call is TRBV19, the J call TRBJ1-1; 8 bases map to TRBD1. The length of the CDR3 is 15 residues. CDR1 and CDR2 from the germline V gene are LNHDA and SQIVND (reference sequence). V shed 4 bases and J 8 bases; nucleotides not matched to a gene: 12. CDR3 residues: CASSTQGQGVIEAFF. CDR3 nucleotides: TGTGCCAGTAGTACACAAGGACAGGGAGTTATCGAAGCTTTCTTT.